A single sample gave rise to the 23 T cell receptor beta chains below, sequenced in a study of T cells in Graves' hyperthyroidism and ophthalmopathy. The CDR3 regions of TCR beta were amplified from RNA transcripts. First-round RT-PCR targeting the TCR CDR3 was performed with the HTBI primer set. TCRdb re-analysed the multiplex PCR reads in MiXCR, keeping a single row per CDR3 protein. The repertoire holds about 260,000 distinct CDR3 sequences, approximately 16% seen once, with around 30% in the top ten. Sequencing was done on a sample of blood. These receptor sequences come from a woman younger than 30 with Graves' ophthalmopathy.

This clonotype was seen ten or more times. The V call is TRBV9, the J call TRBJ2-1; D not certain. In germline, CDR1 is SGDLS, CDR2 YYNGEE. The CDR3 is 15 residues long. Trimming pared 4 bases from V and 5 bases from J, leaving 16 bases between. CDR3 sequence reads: CASSPSWRLDNEQFF. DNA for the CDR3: TGTGCCAGCAGCCCAAGTTGGCGCCTCGACAATGAGCAGTTCTTC.

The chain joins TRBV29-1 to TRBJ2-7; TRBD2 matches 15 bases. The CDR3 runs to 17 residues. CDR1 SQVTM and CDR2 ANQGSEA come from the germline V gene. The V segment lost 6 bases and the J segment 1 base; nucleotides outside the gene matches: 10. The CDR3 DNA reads TGCAGCGTCTGTTTGATCGGGACTAGCGGGAGGTCCTACGAGCAGTACTTC. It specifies CSVCLIGTSGRSYEQYF.

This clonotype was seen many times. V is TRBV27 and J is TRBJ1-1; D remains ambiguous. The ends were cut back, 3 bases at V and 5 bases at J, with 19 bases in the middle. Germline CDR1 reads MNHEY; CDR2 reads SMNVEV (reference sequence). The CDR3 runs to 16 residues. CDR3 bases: TGTGCCAGCAGTTTTCTTGCGGCCCGATCGGTGACTGAAGCTTTCTTT. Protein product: CASSFLAARSVTEAFF.

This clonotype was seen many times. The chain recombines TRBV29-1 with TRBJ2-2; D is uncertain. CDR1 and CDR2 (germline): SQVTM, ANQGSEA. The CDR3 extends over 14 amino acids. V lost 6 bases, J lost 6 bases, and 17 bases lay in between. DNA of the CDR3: TGCAGCGTCCTCCTTGTTCTAGTCCCCGGGGAGCTGTTTTTT. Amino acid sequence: CSVLLVLVPGELFF.

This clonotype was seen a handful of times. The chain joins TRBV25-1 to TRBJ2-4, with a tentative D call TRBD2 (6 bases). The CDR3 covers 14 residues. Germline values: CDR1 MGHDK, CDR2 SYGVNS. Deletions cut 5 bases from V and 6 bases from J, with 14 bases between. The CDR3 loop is CASSPGTGANIQYF. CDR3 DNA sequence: TGTGCCAGCAGTCCCGGGACTGGGGCAAACATTCAGTACTTC.

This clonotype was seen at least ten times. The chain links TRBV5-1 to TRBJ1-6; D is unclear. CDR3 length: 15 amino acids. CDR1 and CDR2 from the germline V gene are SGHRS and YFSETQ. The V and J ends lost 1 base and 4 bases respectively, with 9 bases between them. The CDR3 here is CASSLLDGYNSPLHF. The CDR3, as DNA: TGCGCCAGCAGCTTGCTTGACGGATATAATTCACCCCTCCACTTT.

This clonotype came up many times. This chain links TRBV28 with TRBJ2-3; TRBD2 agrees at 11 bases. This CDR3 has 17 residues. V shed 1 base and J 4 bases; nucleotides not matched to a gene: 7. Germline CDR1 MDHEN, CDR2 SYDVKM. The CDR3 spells CASSLSTSGRSADTQYF. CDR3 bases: TGTGCCAGCAGTTTATCAACTAGCGGGAGAAGCGCAGATACGCAGTATTTT.

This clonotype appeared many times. In nucleotides, the CDR3 is TGTGCCAGCAGGCTTACTTTAAATGAGCAGTTCTTC. As protein: CASRLTLNEQFF. This chain uses TRBV7-2 with TRBJ2-1; D is ambiguous. Germline loops: CDR1 SGHTA, CDR2 FQGNSA. The ends were cut back, 6 bases at V and 7 bases at J, with 10 bases in the middle. The CDR3 extends over 12 amino acids.

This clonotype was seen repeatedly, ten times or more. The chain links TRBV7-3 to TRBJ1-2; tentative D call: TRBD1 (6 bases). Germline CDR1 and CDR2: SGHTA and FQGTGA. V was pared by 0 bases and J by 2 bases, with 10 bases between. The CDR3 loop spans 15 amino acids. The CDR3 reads CASSLTATGNYGYTF. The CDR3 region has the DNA TGTGCCAGCAGCTTAACGGCCACAGGGAACTATGGCTACACCTTC.

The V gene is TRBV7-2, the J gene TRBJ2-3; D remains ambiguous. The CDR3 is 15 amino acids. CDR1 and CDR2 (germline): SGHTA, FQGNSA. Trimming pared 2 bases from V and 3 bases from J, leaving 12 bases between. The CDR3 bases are TGTGCCAGCAGCTTAACCCGGGCTGGAACAGATACGCAGTATTTT. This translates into CASSLTRAGTDTQYF.

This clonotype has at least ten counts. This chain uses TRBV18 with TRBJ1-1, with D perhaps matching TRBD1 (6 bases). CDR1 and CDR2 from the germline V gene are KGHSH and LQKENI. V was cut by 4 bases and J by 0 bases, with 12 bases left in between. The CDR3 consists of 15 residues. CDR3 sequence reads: CASSQGRGMNTEAFF. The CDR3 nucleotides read TGTGCCAGCTCACAGGGGAGGGGGATGAACACTGAAGCTTTCTTT.

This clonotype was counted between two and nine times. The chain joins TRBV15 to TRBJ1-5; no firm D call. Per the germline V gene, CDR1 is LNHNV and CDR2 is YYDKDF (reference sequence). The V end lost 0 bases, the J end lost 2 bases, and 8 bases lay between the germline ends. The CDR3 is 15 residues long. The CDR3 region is CATSRDRAGNQPQHF. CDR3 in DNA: TGTGCCACCAGCAGAGATAGGGCAGGCAATCAGCCCCAGCATTTT.

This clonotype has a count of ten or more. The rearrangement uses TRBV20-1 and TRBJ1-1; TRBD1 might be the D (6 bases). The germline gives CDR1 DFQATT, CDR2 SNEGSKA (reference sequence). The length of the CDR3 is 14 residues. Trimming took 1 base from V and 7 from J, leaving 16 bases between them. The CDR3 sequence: CSARVRGPPREAFF. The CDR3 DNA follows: TGCAGTGCTAGAGTACGGGGGCCCCCCCGTGAAGCTTTCTTT.

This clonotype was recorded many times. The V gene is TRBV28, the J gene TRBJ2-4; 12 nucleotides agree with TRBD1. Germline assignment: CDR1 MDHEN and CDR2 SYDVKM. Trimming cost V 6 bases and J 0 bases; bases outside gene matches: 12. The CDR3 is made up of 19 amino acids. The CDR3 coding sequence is TGTGCCAGCAGCGGCCGGGACAGGGGGCGTTCATTAGCCAAAAACATTCAGTACTTC. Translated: CASSGRDRGRSLAKNIQYF.

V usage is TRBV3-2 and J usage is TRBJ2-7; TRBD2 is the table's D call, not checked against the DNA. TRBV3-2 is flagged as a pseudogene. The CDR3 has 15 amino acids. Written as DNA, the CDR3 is TGTGCCAGCAGCCTGGGACTAGCTGACTCCTACGAGCAGTACTTC. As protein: CASSLGLADSYEQYF.

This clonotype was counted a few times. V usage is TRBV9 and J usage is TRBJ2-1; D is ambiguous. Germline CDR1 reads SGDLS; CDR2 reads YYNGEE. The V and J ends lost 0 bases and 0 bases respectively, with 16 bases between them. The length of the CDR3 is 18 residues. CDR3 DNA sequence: TGTGCCAGCAGCGTAGTCGGTGGTAGCTCGAGCTCCTACAATGAGCAGTTCTTC. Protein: CASSVVGGSSSSYNEQFF. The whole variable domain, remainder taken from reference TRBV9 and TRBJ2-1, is DSGVTQTPKHLITATGQRVTLRCSPRSGDLSVYWYQQSLDQGLQFLIQYYNGEERAKGNILERFSAQQFPDLHSELNLSSLELGDSALYFCASSVVGGSSSSYNEQFFGPGTRLTVL.

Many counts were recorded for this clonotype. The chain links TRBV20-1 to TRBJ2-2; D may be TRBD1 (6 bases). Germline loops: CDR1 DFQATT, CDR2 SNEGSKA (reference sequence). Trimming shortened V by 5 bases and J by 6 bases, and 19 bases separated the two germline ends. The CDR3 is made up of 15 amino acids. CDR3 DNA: TGCAGTGCTGACTTTGGGACACGGTACTCCGGGGAGCTGTTTTTT. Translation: CSADFGTRYSGELFF.

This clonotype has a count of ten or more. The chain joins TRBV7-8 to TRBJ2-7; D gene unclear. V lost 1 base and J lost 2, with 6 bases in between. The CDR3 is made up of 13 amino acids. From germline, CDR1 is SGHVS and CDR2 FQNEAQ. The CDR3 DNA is TGTGCCAGCAGCTTAGGCCCCCCCTACGAGCAGTACTTC. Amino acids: CASSLGPPYEQYF.

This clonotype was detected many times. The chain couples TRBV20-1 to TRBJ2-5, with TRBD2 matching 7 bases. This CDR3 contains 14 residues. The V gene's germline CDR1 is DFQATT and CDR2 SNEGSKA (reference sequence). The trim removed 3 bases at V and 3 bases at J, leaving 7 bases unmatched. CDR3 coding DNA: TGCAGTGCTAGCCGCAGGGAGGGAAAAGAGACCCAGTACTTC. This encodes CSASRREGKETQYF.

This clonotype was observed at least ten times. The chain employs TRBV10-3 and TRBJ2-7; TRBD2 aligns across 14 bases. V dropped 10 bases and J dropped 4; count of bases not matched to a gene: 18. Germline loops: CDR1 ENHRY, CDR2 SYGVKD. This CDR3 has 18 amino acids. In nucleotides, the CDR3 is TGTGCCACCGCAGAGGTCGGGACTAGCGGGAGAACTTGGTACGAGCAGTACTTC. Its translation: CATAEVGTSGRTWYEQYF.

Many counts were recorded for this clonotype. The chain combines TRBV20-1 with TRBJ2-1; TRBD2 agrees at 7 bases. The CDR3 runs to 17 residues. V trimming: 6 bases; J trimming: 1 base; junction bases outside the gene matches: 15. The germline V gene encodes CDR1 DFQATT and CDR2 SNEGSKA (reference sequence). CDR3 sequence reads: CSARSSLAAPSYNEQFF. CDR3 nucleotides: TGCAGTGCCCGATCCTCGCTAGCGGCACCGTCCTACAATGAGCAGTTCTTC.

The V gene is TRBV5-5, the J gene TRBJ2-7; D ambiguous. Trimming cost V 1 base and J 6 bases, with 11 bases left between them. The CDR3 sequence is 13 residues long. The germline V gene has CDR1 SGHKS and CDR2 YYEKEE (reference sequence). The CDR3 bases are TGTGCCAGCAGCTTGTTCTCCGGGCTCGAGCAGTACTTC. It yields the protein CASSLFSGLEQYF.

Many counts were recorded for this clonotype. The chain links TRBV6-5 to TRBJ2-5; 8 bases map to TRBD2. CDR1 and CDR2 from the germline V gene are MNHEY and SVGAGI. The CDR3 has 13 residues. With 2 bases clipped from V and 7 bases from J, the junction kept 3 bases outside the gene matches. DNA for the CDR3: TGTGCCAGCAGTTACGGGGCGGGGGGGACCCAGTACTTC. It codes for CASSYGAGGTQYF.